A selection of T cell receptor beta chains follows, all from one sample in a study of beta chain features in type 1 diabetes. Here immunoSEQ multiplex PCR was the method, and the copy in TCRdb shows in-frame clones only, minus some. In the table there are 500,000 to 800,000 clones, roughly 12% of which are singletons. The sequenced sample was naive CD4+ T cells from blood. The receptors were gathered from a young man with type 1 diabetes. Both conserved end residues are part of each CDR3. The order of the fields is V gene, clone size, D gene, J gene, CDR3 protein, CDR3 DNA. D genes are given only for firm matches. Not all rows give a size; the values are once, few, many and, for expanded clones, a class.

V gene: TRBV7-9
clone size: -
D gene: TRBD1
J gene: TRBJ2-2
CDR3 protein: CASSPTGFNGELFF
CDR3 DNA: TGTGCCAGCAGTCCGACAGGGTTTAACGGGGAGCTGTTTTTT

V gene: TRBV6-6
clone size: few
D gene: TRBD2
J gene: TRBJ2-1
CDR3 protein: CASSYAGRGYNEQFF
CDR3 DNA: TGTGCCAGCAGTTACGCGGGGAGGGGTTACAATGAGCAGTTCTTC

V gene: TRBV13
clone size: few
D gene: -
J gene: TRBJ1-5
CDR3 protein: CASSRSSQPQHF
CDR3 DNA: TGTGCCAGCAGCCGTAGTAGTCAGCCCCAGCATTTT

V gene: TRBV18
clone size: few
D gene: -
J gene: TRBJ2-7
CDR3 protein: CASSPTGSSYEQYF
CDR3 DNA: TGTGCCAGCTCACCCACAGGGAGCTCCTACGAGCAGTACTTC

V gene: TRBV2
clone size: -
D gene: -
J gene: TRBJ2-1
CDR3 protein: CASSINNEQFF
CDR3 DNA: TGTGCCAGCAGCATAAACAATGAGCAGTTCTTC

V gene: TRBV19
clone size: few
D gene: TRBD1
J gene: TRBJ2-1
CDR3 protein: CASSLGDRGYEQFF
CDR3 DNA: TGTGCCAGTAGTTTAGGGGACAGGGGATATGAGCAGTTCTTC

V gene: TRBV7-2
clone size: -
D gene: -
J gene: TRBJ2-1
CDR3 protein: CASSLEGFYNEQFF
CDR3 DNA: TGTGCCAGCAGCTTAGAAGGGTTCTACAATGAGCAGTTCTTC

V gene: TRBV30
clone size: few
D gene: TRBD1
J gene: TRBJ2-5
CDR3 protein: CAHREGQGGIQETQYF
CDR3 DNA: TGTGCCCATAGGGAAGGACAGGGGGGGATACAAGAGACCCAGTACTTC

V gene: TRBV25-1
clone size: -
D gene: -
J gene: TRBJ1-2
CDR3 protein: CASSEPQYGYTF
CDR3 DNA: TGTGCCAGCAGTGAGCCACAATATGGCTACACCTTC

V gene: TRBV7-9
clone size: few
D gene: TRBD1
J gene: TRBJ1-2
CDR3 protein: CASSLDRGFYGYTF
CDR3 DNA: TGTGCCAGCAGCTTAGACAGGGGCTTCTATGGCTACACCTTC

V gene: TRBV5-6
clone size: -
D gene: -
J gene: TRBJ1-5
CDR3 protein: CASSFRGSGSQPQHF
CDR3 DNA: TGTGCCAGCAGCTTCAGGGGCTCCGGCAGCCAGCCCCAGCATTTT

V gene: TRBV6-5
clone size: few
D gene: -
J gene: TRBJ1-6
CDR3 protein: CASSPRGHNSPLHF
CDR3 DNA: TGTGCCAGCAGCCCTCGGGGGCACAATTCACCCCTCCACTTT

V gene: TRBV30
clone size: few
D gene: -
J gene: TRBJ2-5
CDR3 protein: CAWSLKGETQYF
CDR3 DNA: TGTGCCTGGAGTTTAAAGGGGGAGACCCAGTACTTC

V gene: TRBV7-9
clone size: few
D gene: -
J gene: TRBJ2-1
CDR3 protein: CASSLATGSYNEQFF
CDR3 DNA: TGTGCCAGCAGCTTAGCTACCGGCTCCTACAATGAGCAGTTCTTC

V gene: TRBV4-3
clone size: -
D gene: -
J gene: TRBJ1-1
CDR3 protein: CASSDSASRTEAFF
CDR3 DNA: TGCGCCAGCAGCGACTCGGCATCGAGGACTGAAGCTTTCTTT

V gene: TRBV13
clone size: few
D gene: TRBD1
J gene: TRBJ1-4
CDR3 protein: CASSLGDRGEKLFF
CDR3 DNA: TGTGCCAGCAGCTTGGGGGACAGGGGCGAAAAACTGTTTTTT

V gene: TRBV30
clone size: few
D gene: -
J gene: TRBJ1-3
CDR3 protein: CAWSVIRSSGNTIYF
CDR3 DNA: TGTGCCTGGAGTGTAATCAGGAGCTCTGGAAACACCATATATTTT

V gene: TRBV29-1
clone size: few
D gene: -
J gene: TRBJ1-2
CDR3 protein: CSVDAGGYGYTF
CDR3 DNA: TGCAGCGTAGACGCCGGGGGCTATGGCTACACCTTC

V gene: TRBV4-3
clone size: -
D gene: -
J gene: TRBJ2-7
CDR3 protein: CASSQNDRDLFEQYF
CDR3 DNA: TGCGCCAGCAGCCAAAATGACAGGGACTTGTTCGAGCAGTACTTC

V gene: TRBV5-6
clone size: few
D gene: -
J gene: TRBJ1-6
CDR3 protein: CASSRGPLPLNSPLHF
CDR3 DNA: TGTGCCAGCAGCCGGGGTCCCTTACCCCTTAATTCACCCCTCCACTTT

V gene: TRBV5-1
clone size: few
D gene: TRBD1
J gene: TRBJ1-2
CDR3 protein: CASSLEQGIDGYTF
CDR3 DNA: TGCGCCAGCAGCTTGGAACAGGGGATCGATGGCTACACCTTC

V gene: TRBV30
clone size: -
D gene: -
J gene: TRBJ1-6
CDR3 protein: CAWTGPANSPLHF
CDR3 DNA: TGTGCCTGGACAGGGCCAGCAAATTCACCCCTCCACTTT

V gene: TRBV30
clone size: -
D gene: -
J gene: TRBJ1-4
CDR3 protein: CAWKTTTNEKLFF
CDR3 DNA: TGTGCCTGGAAGACAACAACTAATGAAAAACTGTTTTTT

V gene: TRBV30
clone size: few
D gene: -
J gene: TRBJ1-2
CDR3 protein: CAWSQGPPHGYTF
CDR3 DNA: TGTGCCTGGAGTCAAGGCCCCCCCCATGGCTACACCTTC

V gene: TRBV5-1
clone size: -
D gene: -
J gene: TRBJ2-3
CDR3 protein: CASRQNREVSTDTQYF
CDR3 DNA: TGCGCCAGCAGGCAAAACAGGGAGGTGAGCACAGATACGCAGTATTTT

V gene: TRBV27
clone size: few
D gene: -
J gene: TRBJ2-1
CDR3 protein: CASSSRGGITYNEQFF
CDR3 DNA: TGTGCCAGCAGTTCGAGAGGGGGGATCACCTACAATGAGCAGTTCTTC

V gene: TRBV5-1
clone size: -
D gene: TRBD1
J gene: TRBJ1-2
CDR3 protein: CASSPDRGGYGYTF
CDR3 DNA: TGCGCCAGCAGCCCAGACAGGGGCGGGTATGGCTACACCTTC

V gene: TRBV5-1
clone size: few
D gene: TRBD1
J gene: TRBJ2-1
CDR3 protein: CASSVRDRTQRQFF
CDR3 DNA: TGCGCCAGCAGCGTCCGGGACAGGACTCAGCGGCAGTTCTTC

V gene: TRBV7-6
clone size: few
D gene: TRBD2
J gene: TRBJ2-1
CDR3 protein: CASSSGLAGGRRSYNEQFF
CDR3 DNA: TGTGCCAGCAGCTCCGGACTAGCGGGGGGGCGACGCTCCTACAATGAGCAGTTCTTC

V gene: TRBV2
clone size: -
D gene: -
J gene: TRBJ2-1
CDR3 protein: CASMLQGHYNEQFF
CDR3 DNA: TGTGCCAGCATGCTTCAAGGGCACTACAATGAGCAGTTCTTC

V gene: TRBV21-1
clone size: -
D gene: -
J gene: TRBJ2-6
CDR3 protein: CAAQGSGANVLTF
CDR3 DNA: TGTGCCGCCCAGGGTTCTGGGGCCAACGTCCTGACTTTC

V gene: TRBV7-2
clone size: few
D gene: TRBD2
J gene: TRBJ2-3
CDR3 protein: CASSRTSASTDTQYF
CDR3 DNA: TGTGCCAGCAGCCGCACTAGCGCAAGCACAGATACGCAGTATTTT

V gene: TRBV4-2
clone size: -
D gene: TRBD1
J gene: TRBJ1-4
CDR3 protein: CASSPGQGGEKLFF
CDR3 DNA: TGTGCCAGCAGCCCGGGACAGGGTGGTGAAAAACTGTTTTTT

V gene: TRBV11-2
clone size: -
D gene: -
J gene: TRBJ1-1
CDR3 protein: CASSLAENTEAFF
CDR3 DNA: TGTGCCAGCAGCTTAGCCGAGAACACTGAAGCTTTCTTT

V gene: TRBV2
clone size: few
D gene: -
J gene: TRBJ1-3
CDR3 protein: CASSPTRRNTIYF
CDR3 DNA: TGTGCCAGCAGTCCTACCAGGCGAAACACCATATATTTT

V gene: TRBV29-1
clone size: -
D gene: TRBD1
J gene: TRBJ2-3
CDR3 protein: CSVEGTGGSDTQYF
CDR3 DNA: TGCAGCGTTGAAGGTACAGGGGGCTCAGATACGCAGTATTTT

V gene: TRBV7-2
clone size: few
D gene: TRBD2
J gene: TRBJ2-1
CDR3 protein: CASSLVGGAKNEQFF
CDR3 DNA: TGTGCCAGCAGCTTAGTCGGGGGGGCCAAGAATGAGCAGTTCTTC

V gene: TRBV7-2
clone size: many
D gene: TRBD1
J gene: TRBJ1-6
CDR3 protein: CASSPQGGDNSPLHF
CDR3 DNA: TGTGCCAGCAGCCCCCAGGGGGGTGATAATTCACCCCTCCACTTT

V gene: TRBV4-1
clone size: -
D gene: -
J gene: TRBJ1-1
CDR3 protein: CASSQALRQTNTEAFF
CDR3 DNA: TGCGCCAGCAGCCAGGCCTTGAGGCAGACGAACACTGAAGCTTTCTTT

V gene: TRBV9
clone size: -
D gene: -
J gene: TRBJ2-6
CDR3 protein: CASSVSGRSGANVLTF
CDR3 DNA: TGTGCCAGCAGCGTAAGTGGGCGCTCTGGGGCCAACGTCCTGACTTTC

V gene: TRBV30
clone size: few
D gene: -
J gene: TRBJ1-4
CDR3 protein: CAWTGGATNEKLFF
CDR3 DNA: TGTGCCTGGACCGGGGGAGCAACTAATGAAAAACTGTTTTTT

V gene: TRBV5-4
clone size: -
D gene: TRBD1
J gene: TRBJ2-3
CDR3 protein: CASSWTGGFTDTQYF
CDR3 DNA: TGTGCCAGCAGCTGGACAGGCGGATTCACAGATACGCAGTATTTT

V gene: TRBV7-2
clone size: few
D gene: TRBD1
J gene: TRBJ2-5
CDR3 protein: CASSFFPPTGGAETQYF
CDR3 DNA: TGTGCCAGCAGCTTTTTCCCCCCGACAGGGGGCGCGGAGACCCAGTACTTC

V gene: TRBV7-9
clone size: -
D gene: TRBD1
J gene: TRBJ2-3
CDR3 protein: CASRPDPGQNTQYF
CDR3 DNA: TGTGCCAGCAGACCCGACCCGGGACAGAATACGCAGTATTTT

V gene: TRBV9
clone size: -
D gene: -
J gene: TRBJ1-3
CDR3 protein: CASSLRTDTGNTIYF
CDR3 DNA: TGTGCCAGCAGCCTTAGGACTGATACTGGAAACACCATATATTTT

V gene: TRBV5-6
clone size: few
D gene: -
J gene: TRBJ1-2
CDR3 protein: CASSLPGITYGYTF
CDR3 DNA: TGTGCCAGCAGCTTGCCGGGGATCACCTATGGCTACACCTTC

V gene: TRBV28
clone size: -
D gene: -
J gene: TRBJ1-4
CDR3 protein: CATRTANEKLFF
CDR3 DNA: TGTGCCACCCGGACCGCAAATGAAAAACTGTTTTTT

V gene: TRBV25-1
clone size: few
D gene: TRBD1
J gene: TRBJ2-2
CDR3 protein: CASSGRTGSNGELFF
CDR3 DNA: TGTGCCAGCAGTGGTCGGACAGGGAGCAACGGGGAGCTGTTTTTT

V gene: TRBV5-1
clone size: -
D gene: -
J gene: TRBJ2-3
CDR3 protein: CASSLKGPPSTDTQYF
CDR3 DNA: TGCGCCAGCAGCTTGAAAGGACCTCCGAGCACAGATACGCAGTATTTT

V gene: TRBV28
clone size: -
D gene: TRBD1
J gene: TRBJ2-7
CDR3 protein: CASSSFSTGTGSSGQYF
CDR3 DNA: TGTGCCAGCAGTTCATTCAGTACCGGGACAGGGTCGTCTGGGCAGTACTTC

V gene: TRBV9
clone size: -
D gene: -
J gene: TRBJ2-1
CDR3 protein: CASSPRGQGTYNEQFF
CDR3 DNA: TGTGCCAGCAGCCCAAGGGGGCAGGGGACTTACAATGAGCAGTTCTTC

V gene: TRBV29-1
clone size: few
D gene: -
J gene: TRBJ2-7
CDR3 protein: CSVGSGFAYEQYF
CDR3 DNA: TGCAGCGTTGGGAGCGGATTCGCTTACGAGCAGTACTTC